This T cell receptor beta chain was sequenced in a study of shared clonotypes between healthy human individuals. Study summary: Each donor had three CD4 naive, three CD4 memory, two CD8 naive and one CD8 memory plate. Study-level points and caveats: Roughly 5% of naive CD4 clonotypes were shared across a few donors. Generation probabilities of non-shared clonotypes were lower (relative to those shared by all four donors). Tissues were not sampled, only blood, and their repertoires likely differ.

Sequencing was performed with immunoSEQ multiplex PCR; in TCRdb, only in-frame clones are kept and a portion is missing. This sample has about 1.1 million clones, with 70% to 85% found just once. A remark on this clone: Its antigen is not known.

This CDR3 comprises 14 residues. Germline CDR1 reads MNHNY; CDR2 reads SVGAGI (reference sequence). Trimming pared 6 bases from V and 0 bases from J, leaving 12 bases between. The source of this sequence is a man aged 18 to 30 in good health. Some clones in this sample may be carry-over from other donors' samples. This chain connects TRBV6-6 to TRBJ2-7; D may correspond to TRBD1 or TRBD2 (5 bases each). Sequenced sample: memory CD4+ T cells from PBMCs. Described subset: CD45RA-negative fraction. The CDR3 loop reads CASRAGTASYEQYF. CDR3 bases: TGTGCCAGCAGAGCCGGGACGGCCTCCTACGAGCAGTACTTC.